What follows are 31 T cell receptor beta chains derived from one specimen sequenced in a study of blood T cell repertoires in COVID-19. TCRdb's table, derived via immunoSEQ multiplex PCR, lists solely in-frame clones and lacks some. The profile shows about 120,000 clones, roughly 77% of them singletons. Sequenced sample: peripheral blood. All receptors come from a man aged 60 to 75 with active or convalescent COVID-19.

The V call is TRBV18, the J call TRBJ1-2; TRBD1 matches at 7 bases. The CDR3 is 16 residues long. Germline V gene sequence: CDR1 KGHSH, CDR2 LQKENI. The V gene end was trimmed by 3 bases and the J gene end by 0 bases; junction bases not matched to a gene: 7. The CDR3 DNA reads TGTGCCAGCTCACCGAAGAGGACAGGAACTAACTATGGCTACACCTTC. Translating gives CASSPKRTGTNYGYTF.

The V and J genes are TRBV6-6 and TRBJ1-6; D ambiguous. The V gene's germline CDR1 is MNHNY and CDR2 SVGAGI (reference sequence). V dropped 5 bases and J dropped 1 base, with 9 bases sitting between them. This CDR3 region has 15 residues. CDR3 protein: CASSAGGSYNSPLHF. The CDR3 nucleotides read TGTGCCAGCAGTGCCGGTGGTTCCTATAATTCACCCCTCCACTTT.

V usage is TRBV4-3 and J usage is TRBJ1-2; D gene uncertain. This CDR3 is built from 14 residues. Germline CDR1 and CDR2: LGHNA and YSLEER. Trimming took off 0 bases at V and 4 bases at J, with 9 bases between the two ends. The CDR3 DNA reads TGCGCCAGCAGCCAAGATTCGCGTTCCTATGGCTACACCTTC. Encoded protein: CASSQDSRSYGYTF.

This rearrangement joins TRBV12-3 or TRBV12-4 to TRBJ1-1; D possibly corresponds to TRBD1 (5 bases). There are 13 residues in the CDR3. The V end lost 4 bases, the J end lost 1 base, and 7 bases lay between the germline ends. CDR3 sequence (DNA): TGTGCCAGCAGTTCTCAGGGGAACACTGAAGCTTTCTTT. This sequence encodes CASSSQGNTEAFF.

The V and J genes are TRBV12-3 or TRBV12-4 and TRBJ1-2; D is undetermined. The CDR3 consists of 11 residues. V lost 4 bases and J lost 6, with 6 bases in between. CDR3 in amino acids: CASSYADGYTF. The CDR3 nucleotides read TGTGCCAGCAGTTACGCGGATGGCTACACCTTC.

V usage is TRBV6-1 and J usage is TRBJ2-2; TRBD2 matches 11 bases. J lost 4 bases, V lost 4 bases, and 8 bases had no gene match. The CDR3 covers 17 residues. Germline V gene data show CDR1 as MNHNS and CDR2 as SASEGT. The DNA of the CDR3 is TGTGCCAGCAGTGCCCTACTAGCGGGAGTTGGCACCGGGGAGCTGTTTTTT. It yields the protein CASSALLAGVGTGELFF.

The chain couples TRBV15 to TRBJ2-1; TRBD2 agrees at 15 bases. Germline V gene lookup returns CDR1 LNHNV and CDR2 YYDKDF (reference sequence). The length of the CDR3 is 16 residues. With 5 bases clipped from V and 9 bases from J, the junction kept 8 bases outside the gene matches. CDR3 in amino acids: CATSYLGGLAGGEQFF. The CDR3 region has the DNA TGTGCCACCAGCTACCTCGGGGGACTAGCGGGAGGTGAGCAGTTCTTC. The entire variable domain, with the rest obtained from reference TRBV15 and TRBJ2-1, is as follows: DAMVIQNPRYQVTQFGKPVTLSCSQTLNHNVMYWYQQKSSQAPKLLFHYYDKDFNNEADTPDNFQSRRPNTSFCFLDIRSPGLGDTAMYLCATSYLGGLAGGEQFFGPGTRLTVL.

DNA of the CDR3: TGTGCCAGCAGCTTGGGGGGGCAGTTTAATGAAAAACTGTTTTTT. It specifies CASSLGGQFNEKLFF. The rearrangement uses TRBV7-6 and TRBJ1-4; D possibly corresponds to TRBD1 (6 bases). Trimming removed 3 bases at V and 4 bases at J, with 12 bases between. The CDR3 covers 15 residues. CDR1 and CDR2 (germline): SGHVS, FNYEAQ.

This clone was recorded only once. The rearrangement joins TRBV5-5 to TRBJ1-5; 7 bases are shared with TRBD1. CDR3 size: 14 residues. Germline V gives CDR1 SGHKS, CDR2 YYEKEE (reference sequence). With 3 bases clipped from V and 5 bases from J, the junction kept 5 bases outside the gene matches. The CDR3: CASSSQGRDQPQHF. CDR3 bases: TGTGCCAGCAGCTCACAGGGGCGAGATCAGCCCCAGCATTTT.

The chain recombines TRBV29-1 with TRBJ2-1, with D perhaps matching TRBD2 (5 bases). This CDR3 has 13 amino acids. V was cut by 6 bases and J by 12 bases, with 21 bases left in between. Germline CDR1 SQVTM, CDR2 ANQGSEA. In DNA form, the CDR3 reads TGCAGCGTCAAGAGGTTATCGGGGTCACTGCAGTTCTTC. It translates to CSVKRLSGSLQFF.

This clone has only one observation. The chain combines TRBV4-3 with TRBJ2-5; weak D call: TRBD2 (7 bases). Looked up from germline, CDR1 is LGHNA and CDR2 is YSLEER. V was clipped by 0 bases and J by 4 bases, with 18 bases between them. The CDR3 has 17 residues. The CDR3 here is CASSQDLGGRVGETQYF. CDR3 sequence (DNA): TGCGCCAGCAGCCAAGATCTCGGGGGGCGCGTTGGAGAGACCCAGTACTTC.

The chain employs TRBV7-6 and TRBJ2-2; 7 nucleotides align to TRBD2. The CDR3 is made up of 16 amino acids. Germline V lookup: CDR1 SGHVS, CDR2 FNYEAQ. J lost 7 bases, V lost 4 bases, and 12 bases had no gene match. CDR3 DNA sequence: TGTGCCAGCAGCTCGTGGGCTAGCGGAGGGGTCGGGGAGCTGTTTTTT. Its protein product is CASSSWASGGVGELFF.

This clone was observed a single time. V and J are TRBV5-4 and TRBJ2-3; 8 bases fit TRBD1. CDR1 is SGHNT, CDR2 YYREEE, per germline (reference sequence). The J segment lost 2 bases and the V segment lost 4 bases, leaving 6 bases of the junction unmatched. This CDR3 is built from 15 residues. The CDR3 sequence: CASSRSTGVTDTQYF. The CDR3 bases are TGTGCCAGCAGCCGATCGACAGGGGTCACAGATACGCAGTATTTT.

The chain couples TRBV7-8 to TRBJ1-5; 7 positions agree with TRBD1. Germline V CDR1 and CDR2: SGHVS, FQNEAQ. The V gene end was trimmed by 3 bases and the J gene end by 1 base; junction bases not matched to a gene: 9. This CDR3 is 17 amino acids long. CDR3 sequence: CASSFRAMGQSNQPQHF. The CDR3 DNA sequence: TGTGCCAGCAGCTTTAGGGCTATGGGACAGAGCAATCAGCCCCAGCATTTT.

V is TRBV19 and J is TRBJ1-1; 7 bases fit TRBD1. V shed 4 bases, J shed 0 bases, and the junction held 5 bases outside the gene matches. The CDR3 has 15 residues. The V gene's germline CDR1 is LNHDA and CDR2 SQIVND (reference sequence). The DNA of the CDR3 is TGTGCCAGTAGTACCCCAGGGACAGTGAACACTGAAGCTTTCTTT. Translating gives CASSTPGTVNTEAFF. The entire variable domain, with the rest obtained from reference TRBV19 and TRBJ1-1, is as follows: DGGITQSPKYLFRKEGQNVTLSCEQNLNHDAMYWYRQDPGQGLRLIYYSQIVNDFQKGDIAEGYSVSREKKESFPLTVTSAQKNPTAFYLCASSTPGTVNTEAFFGQGTRLTVV.

This chain joins TRBV5-4 and TRBJ2-5; D not certain. V lost 3 bases to trimming and J lost 1 base, with 13 bases between them. Per the germline V gene, CDR1 is SGHNT and CDR2 is YYREEE (reference sequence). CDR3 size: 15 residues. The DNA for the CDR3 is TGTGCCAGCAGCTCAACCGGGTGGTCCCAAGAGACCCAGTACTTC. Translated: CASSSTGWSQETQYF.

CDR3 residues: CASSLELASGEKLFF. In DNA form, the CDR3 reads TGTGCCAGCAGCTTAGAGCTGGCTTCCGGGGAAAAACTGTTTTTT. The chain links TRBV7-6 to TRBJ1-4; D gene uncertain. V was cut by 1 base and J by 8 bases, with 14 bases left in between. This CDR3 comprises 15 residues. Germline CDR1 reads SGHVS; CDR2 reads FNYEAQ.

The chain links TRBV30 to TRBJ2-2, with TRBD2 matching over 14 bases. The V gene end was trimmed by 6 bases and the J gene end by 1 base; junction bases not matched to a gene: 4. Germline assignment: CDR1 GTSNPN and CDR2 SVGIG (reference sequence). CDR3 length: 16 residues. The CDR3 coding sequence is TGTGCCTGTTTGGGGACTAGCGGGAGGAACACCGGGGAGCTGTTTTTT. Translating it yields CACLGTSGRNTGELFF.

This clone was recorded a few times. The chain is built from TRBV19 and TRBJ2-1; the match to TRBD2 covers 10 bases. The germline CDR1 and CDR2 sequences are LNHDA and SQIVND (reference sequence). This CDR3 is 15 amino acids long. Germline trimming cut 5 bases from V and 1 base from J; bases unmatched to any gene: 2. CDR3 coding DNA: TGTGCCAGTAGTGCTAGCGGGAGATCCTACAATGAGCAGTTCTTC. It specifies CASSASGRSYNEQFF.

The V call is TRBV5-1, the J call TRBJ2-1; D possibly corresponds to TRBD1 (6 bases). The CDR3 runs to 12 residues. Germline-derived CDR1 and CDR2 are SGHRS and YFSETQ. V dropped 5 bases and J dropped 8 bases, with 11 bases sitting between them. CDR3 nucleotide sequence: TGCGCCAGCAGGCAGGGGAAGGATGAGCAGTTCTTC. This codes for CASRQGKDEQFF.

The V and J genes are TRBV7-9 and TRBJ2-5, with D maybe TRBD1 (5 bases). Per germline, CDR1 SEHNR and CDR2 FQNEAQ (reference sequence). The CDR3 loop spans 14 amino acids. V was shortened by 6 bases and J by 7 bases, with 18 bases between the two germline ends. The DNA of the CDR3 is TGTGCCAGCAGACGTTTGGACCGCCAGGGGACCCAGTACTTC. It translates to CASRRLDRQGTQYF.

Only one count was recorded for this clone. The chain combines TRBV4-3 with TRBJ1-6, with D perhaps TRBD1 (5 bases). V was clipped by 4 bases and J by 8 bases, with 15 bases between them. Per the germline V gene, CDR1 is LGHNA and CDR2 is YSLEER. The CDR3 runs to 15 residues. The chain's CDR3 is CASSPTPEQDSPLHF. CDR3 bases: TGCGCCAGCAGCCCTACGCCAGAACAGGATTCACCCCTCCACTTT.

This clone was recorded a few times. In the same sample, other DNA sequences code for this CDR3. This chain connects TRBV5-5 to TRBJ2-7; D not certain. Germline assignment: CDR1 SGHKS and CDR2 YYEKEE (reference sequence). The V end lost 0 bases, the J end lost 5 bases, and 3 bases lay between the germline ends. The CDR3 loop spans 11 amino acids. CDR3 amino acids: CASSLGDEQYF. CDR3 in DNA: TGTGCCAGCAGCTTGGGCGACGAGCAGTACTTC.

The rearrangement joins TRBV12-3 or TRBV12-4 to TRBJ2-7, with D tentatively TRBD1 (5 bases). Trimming left V 2 bases short and J 6 bases short, with 11 bases between. This CDR3 is 13 amino acids long. The CDR3 DNA reads as TGTGCCAGCAGTTTAAGGGGCCGGTCCGAGCAGTACTTC. Encoded protein: CASSLRGRSEQYF.

This clone was recorded once. An end of the junction does not agree with germline; a read error may underlie this. This chain joins TRBV6-5 and TRBJ2-7, with D possibly being TRBD2 (6 bases). The germline V gene has CDR1 MNHEY and CDR2 SVGAGI. This CDR3 is 15 amino acids long. CDR3 residues: CASSYSTLSDGTLDF. The CDR3 coding sequence is TGTGCCAGCAGTTACTCGACACTCTCCGACGGGACTTTGGACTTC.

The genes are TRBV6-1 and TRBJ1-2; a weak D match, TRBD1 (5 bases). Germline V gene data show CDR1 as MNHNS and CDR2 as SASEGT. V was pared by 0 bases and J by 4 bases, with 12 bases between. The CDR3 contains 15 residues. CDR3 sequence: CASSEAKGSGYGYTF. The DNA for the CDR3 is TGTGCCAGCAGTGAAGCAAAGGGGTCGGGCTATGGCTACACCTTC.

The chain links TRBV6-6 to TRBJ2-2; 12 positions agree with TRBD1. Trimming at V came to 7 bases and at J to 3 bases, leaving 6 bases not matched to a gene. There are 16 residues in the CDR3. Germline CDR1 MNHNY, CDR2 SVGAGI (reference sequence). The CDR3 DNA sequence: TGTGCCAGCACTTCAGGGACAGGGGGCCACACCGGGGAGCTGTTTTTT. It is translated as CASTSGTGGHTGELFF.

The CDR3 reads CASSYLGSQQYF. The CDR3 region has the DNA TGTGCCAGCTCATACCTTGGGAGTCAGCAGTACTTC. The rearrangement uses TRBV28 and TRBJ2-7, with a tentative D call TRBD2 (5 bases). The CDR3 has 12 amino acids. Germline V gene lookup returns CDR1 MDHEN and CDR2 SYDVKM. Trimming left V 8 bases short and J 8 bases short, with 16 bases between. Complete variable domain (other parts from reference TRBV28 and TRBJ2-7): DVKVTQSSRYLVKRTGEKVFLECVQDMDHENMFWYRQDPGLGLRLIYFSYDVKMKEKGDIPEGYSVSREKKERFSLILESASTNQTSMYLCASSYLGSQQYFGPGTRLTVT.

The chain recombines TRBV6-2 or TRBV6-3 with TRBJ1-1; D is perhaps TRBD1 (6 bases). Trimming removed 0 bases at V and 4 bases at J, with 9 bases between. This CDR3 has 14 amino acids. The germline V gene encodes CDR1 MNHEY and CDR2 SVGEGT. Written as DNA, the CDR3 is TGTGCCAGCAGTTACTCGGCAGGGGCCACTGAAGCTTTCTTT. Its protein product is CASSYSAGATEAFF.

The V gene is TRBV7-3, the J gene TRBJ2-3; 9 bases are a match to TRBD2. This CDR3 spans 15 amino acids. CDR1 is SGHTA and CDR2 is FQGTGA in the germline V gene. V lost 6 bases to trimming and J lost 5 bases; unmatched junction nucleotides: 9. The CDR3 nucleotides read TGTGCCAGCAGGGGTAGCGGGAGAGTGGTAGATACGCAGTATTTT. This sequence encodes CASRGSGRVVDTQYF.

The chain carries TRBV4-2 and TRBJ2-1; D might be TRBD2 (6 bases). Trimming pared 4 bases from V and 6 bases from J, leaving 13 bases between. The germline V gene has CDR1 LGHNA and CDR2 YNFKEQ. The CDR3 contains 14 residues. The CDR3 sequence: CASSLTSFGNEQFF. Written as DNA, the CDR3 is TGTGCCAGCAGCCTGACTAGTTTTGGCAATGAGCAGTTCTTC.